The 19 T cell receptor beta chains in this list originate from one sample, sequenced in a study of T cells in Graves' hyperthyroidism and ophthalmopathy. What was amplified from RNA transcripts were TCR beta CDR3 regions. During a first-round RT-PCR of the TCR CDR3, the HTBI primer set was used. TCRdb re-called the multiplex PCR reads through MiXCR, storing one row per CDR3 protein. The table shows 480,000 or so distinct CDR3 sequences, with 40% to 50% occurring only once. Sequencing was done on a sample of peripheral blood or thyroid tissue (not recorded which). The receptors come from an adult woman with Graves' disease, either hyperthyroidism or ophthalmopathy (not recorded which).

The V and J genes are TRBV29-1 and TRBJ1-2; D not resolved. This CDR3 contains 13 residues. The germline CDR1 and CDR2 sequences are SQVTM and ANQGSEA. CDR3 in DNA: TGCAGTGCCAGAGTCGGAAGGCGGTATGGCTACACCTTC. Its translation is CSARVGRRYGYTF.

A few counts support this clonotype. This CDR3 is CASSPGSGGREQYF. CDR3 DNA: TGCGCCAGCAGCCCGGGGAGTGGGGGCCGGGAGCAGTACTTC. The rearrangement joins TRBV5-1 to TRBJ2-7, with D tentatively TRBD1 (6 bases). The V end lost 4 bases, the J end lost 7 bases, and 18 bases lay between the germline ends. Per the germline V gene, CDR1 is SGHRS and CDR2 is YFSETQ. The length of the CDR3 is 14 residues.

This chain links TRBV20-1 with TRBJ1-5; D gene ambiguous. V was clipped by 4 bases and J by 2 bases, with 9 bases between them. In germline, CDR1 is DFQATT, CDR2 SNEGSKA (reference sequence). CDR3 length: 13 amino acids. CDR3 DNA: TGCAGTGCTAAGAGGCCTGGCAATCAGCCCCAGCATTTT. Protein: CSAKRPGNQPQHF.

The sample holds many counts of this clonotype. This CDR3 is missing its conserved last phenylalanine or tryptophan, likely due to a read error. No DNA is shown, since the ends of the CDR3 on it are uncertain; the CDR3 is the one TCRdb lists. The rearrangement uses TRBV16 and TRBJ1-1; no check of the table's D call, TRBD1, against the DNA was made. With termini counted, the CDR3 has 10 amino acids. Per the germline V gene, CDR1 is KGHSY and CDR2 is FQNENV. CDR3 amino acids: CASSQFKPQM.

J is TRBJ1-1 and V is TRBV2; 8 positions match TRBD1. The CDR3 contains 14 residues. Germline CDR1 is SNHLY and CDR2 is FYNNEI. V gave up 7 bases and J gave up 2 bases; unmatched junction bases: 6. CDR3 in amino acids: CASKQDRGNTEAFF. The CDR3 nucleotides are TGTGCCAGCAAACAAGACAGGGGAAACACTGAAGCTTTCTTT.

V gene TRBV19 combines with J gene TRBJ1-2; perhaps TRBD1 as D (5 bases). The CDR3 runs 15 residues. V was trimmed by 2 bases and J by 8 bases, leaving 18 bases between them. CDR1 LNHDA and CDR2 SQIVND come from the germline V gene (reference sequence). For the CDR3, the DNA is TGTGCCAGTAGTATAACCGGAAGGGGCGGCGGCGGCTACACCTTC. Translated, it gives CASSITGRGGGGYTF.

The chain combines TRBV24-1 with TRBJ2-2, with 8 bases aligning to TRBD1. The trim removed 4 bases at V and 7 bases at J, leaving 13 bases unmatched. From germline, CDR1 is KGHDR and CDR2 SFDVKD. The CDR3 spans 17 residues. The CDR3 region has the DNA TGTGCCACCAGTGACCTGCGAGGACAGGGCCCGGGCGGGGAGCTGTTTTTT. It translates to CATSDLRGQGPGGELFF.

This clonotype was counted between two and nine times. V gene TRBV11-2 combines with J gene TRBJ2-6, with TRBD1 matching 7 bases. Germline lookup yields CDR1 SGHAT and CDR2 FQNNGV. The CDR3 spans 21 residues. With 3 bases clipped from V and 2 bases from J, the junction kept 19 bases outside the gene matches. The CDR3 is CASSFRLVDDRERPGANVLTF. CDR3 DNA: TGTGCCAGCAGCTTTAGATTGGTTGATGACAGGGAAAGACCTGGGGCCAACGTCCTGACTTTC.

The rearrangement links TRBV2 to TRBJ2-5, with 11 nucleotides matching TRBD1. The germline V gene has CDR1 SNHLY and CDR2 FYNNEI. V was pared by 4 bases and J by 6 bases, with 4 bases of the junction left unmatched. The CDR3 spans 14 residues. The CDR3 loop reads CASSVDRGQKTQYF. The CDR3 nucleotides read TGTGCCAGCAGTGTGGACAGGGGGCAGAAGACCCAGTACTTC. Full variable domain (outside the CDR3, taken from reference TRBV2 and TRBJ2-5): EPEVTQTPSHQVTQMGQEVILRCVPISNHLYFYWYRQILGQKVEFLVSFYNNEISEKSEIFDDQFSVERPDGSNFTLKIRSTKLEDSAMYFCASSVDRGQKTQYFGPGTRLLVL.

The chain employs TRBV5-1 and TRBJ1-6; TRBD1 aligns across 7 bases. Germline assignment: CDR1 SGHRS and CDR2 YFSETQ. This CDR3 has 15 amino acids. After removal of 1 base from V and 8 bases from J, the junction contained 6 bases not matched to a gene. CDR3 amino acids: CASSLIGTVDSPLHF. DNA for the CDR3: TGCGCCAGCAGCTTGATCGGGACAGTCGATTCACCCCTCCACTTT.

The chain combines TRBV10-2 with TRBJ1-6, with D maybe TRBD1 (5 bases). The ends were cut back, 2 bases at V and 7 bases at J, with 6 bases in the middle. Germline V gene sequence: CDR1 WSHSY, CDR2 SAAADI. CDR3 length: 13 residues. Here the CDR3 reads CASSERGNSPLHF. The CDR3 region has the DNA TGCGCCAGCAGTGAGAGGGGAAATTCACCCCTCCACTTT.

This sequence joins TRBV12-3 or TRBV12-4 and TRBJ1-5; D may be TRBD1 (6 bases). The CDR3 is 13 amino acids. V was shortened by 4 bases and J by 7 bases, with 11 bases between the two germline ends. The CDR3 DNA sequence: TGTGCCAGCAGTTCGGCGGGGGCACAGCCCCAGCATTTT. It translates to CASSSAGAQPQHF.

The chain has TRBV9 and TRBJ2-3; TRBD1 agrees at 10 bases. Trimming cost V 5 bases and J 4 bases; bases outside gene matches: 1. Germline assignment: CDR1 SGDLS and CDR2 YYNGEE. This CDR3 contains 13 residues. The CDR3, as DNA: TGTGCCAGCAGTGGGACAGGGGCAGATACGCAGTATTTT. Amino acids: CASSGTGADTQYF.

The CDR3 nucleotides are TGTGCCATCAGGGGACCGGGACAGGGCTACGAGCAGTACTTC. Amino acids: CAIRGPGQGYEQYF. The rearrangement links TRBV10-3 to TRBJ2-7, with 9 nucleotides matching TRBD1. V dropped 6 bases and J dropped 3; count of bases not matched to a gene: 6. This CDR3 is 14 amino acids long. The germline V gene encodes CDR1 ENHRY and CDR2 SYGVKD.

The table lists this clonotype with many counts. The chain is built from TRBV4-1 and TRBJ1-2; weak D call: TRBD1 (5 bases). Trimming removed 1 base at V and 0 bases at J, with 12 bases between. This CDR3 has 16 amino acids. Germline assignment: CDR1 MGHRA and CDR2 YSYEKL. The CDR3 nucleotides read TGCGCCAGCAGCCAAGGGGGCAGGGAGGCTAACTATGGCTACACCTTC. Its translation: CASSQGGREANYGYTF.

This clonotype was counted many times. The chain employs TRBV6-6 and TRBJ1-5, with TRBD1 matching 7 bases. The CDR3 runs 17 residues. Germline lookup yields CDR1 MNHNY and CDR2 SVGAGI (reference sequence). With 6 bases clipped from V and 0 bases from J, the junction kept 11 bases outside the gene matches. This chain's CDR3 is CASSGTGESYSNQPQHF. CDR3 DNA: TGTGCCAGCAGCGGAACAGGGGAATCATATAGCAATCAGCCCCAGCATTTT.

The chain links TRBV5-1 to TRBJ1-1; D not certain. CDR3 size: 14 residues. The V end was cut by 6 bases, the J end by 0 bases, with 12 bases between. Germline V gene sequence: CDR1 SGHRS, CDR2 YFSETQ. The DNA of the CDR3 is TGCGCCAGCATTCAAGACGGATTGAACACTGAAGCTTTCTTT. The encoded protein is CASIQDGLNTEAFF. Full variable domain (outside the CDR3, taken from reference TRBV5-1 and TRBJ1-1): KAGVTQTPRYLIKTRGQQVTLSCSPISGHRSVSWYQQTPGQGLQFLFEYFSETQRNKGNFPGRFSGRQFSNSRSEMNVSTLELGDSALYLCASIQDGLNTEAFFGQGTRLTVV.

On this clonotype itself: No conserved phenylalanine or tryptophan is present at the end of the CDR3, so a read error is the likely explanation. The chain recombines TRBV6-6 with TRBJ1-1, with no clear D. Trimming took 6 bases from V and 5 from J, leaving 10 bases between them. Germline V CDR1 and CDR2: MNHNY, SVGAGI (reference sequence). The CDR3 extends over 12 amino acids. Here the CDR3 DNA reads TGTGCCAGCAGCCGACCGGGGACTGAAGCTTTCCTT. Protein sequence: CASSRPGTEAFL.

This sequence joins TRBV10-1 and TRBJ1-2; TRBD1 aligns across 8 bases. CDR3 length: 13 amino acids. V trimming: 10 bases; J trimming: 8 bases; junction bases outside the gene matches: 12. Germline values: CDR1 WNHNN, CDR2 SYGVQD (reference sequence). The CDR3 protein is CATPFDRGIGYTF. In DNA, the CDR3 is TGCGCCACTCCTTTTGACAGGGGAATCGGCTACACCTTC.